This T cell receptor (beta chain) emerged from a study of T cell responses to AZD1222 COVID-19 vaccine. The protocol was immunoSEQ multiplex PCR, while the TCRdb copy is restricted to in-frame clones and leaves out a portion. The sample has roughly 180,000 clones; 87% are singletons. The CDR3 is 13 amino acids. CDR1 is SGHNT and CDR2 is YENEEA in the germline V gene. V lost 3 bases and J 12 bases, leaving 15 bases between the germline ends. The clonotype originates from an adult in good health. The chain employs TRBV11-3 and TRBJ2-1; D may be TRBD1 or TRBD2 (5 bases each). The source material was peripheral blood, sampled on day 0 of MenACWY control vaccination. The CDR3 region is CASSLSWSGGQFF. The CDR3 region has the DNA TGTGCCAGCAGCTTGTCTTGGTCTGGGGGGCAGTTCTTC.